This TCR beta chain is from a study of blood T cell repertoires in COVID-19. Profiled with immunoSEQ multiplex PCR; TCRdb holds only in-frame clones, not every one. The repertoire has about 110,000 clones, approximately 88% of them found once; the top ten carry approximately 6.8%. This sequence originates from a man in his forties or fifties with active or convalescent COVID-19. The material sequenced was peripheral blood.

Here the CDR3 reads CASSLGGNTEAFF. Written as DNA, the CDR3 is TGTGCCAGCAGCCTCGGGGGGAACACTGAAGCTTTCTTT. The chain combines TRBV28 with TRBJ1-1; D is possibly TRBD1 (5 bases). Germline CDR1 MDHEN, CDR2 SYDVKM. The CDR3 contains 13 residues. V lost 6 bases and J lost 1, with 9 bases in between.